The 18 T cell receptor beta chains below come from one sample, sequenced in a study of T cell responses to AZD1222 COVID-19 vaccine. Sequencing was performed with immunoSEQ multiplex PCR; in TCRdb, only in-frame clones are kept and a portion is missing. The data show about 160,000 clones, roughly nine tenths seen once. The sequenced sample was peripheral blood, obtained on day 0 of AZD1222 vaccination. Receptors were obtained from an adult in good health.

The J gene is TRBJ2-5, the V gene TRBV5-5; no definite D call. The CDR3 runs to 12 residues. Germline V gives CDR1 SGHKS, CDR2 YYEKEE (reference sequence). Trimming shortened V by 4 bases and J by 5 bases, and 9 bases separated the two germline ends. The DNA of the CDR3 is TGTGCCAGCAGCCCAACCGGGGAGACCCAGTACTTC. Translated: CASSPTGETQYF.

V is TRBV12-3 or TRBV12-4 and J is TRBJ2-7, with D uncertain. V was trimmed by 3 bases and J by 3 bases, leaving 6 bases between them. CDR3 size: 12 residues. The CDR3 DNA follows: TGTGCCAGCAGTTTCCTTCTCTACGAGCAGTACTTC. Translating it yields CASSFLLYEQYF.

The gene calls are TRBV28 and TRBJ1-2; the D gene is possibly TRBD1 (5 bases). V was pared by 6 bases and J by 4 bases, with 12 bases between. CDR1 and CDR2 from the germline V gene are MDHEN and SYDVKM. CDR3 length: 13 residues. The CDR3 DNA is TGTGCCAGCAGCCCTCAGGGAAGCTATGGCTACACCTTC. Translation: CASSPQGSYGYTF.

This clone occurred a few times. This chain joins TRBV11-2 and TRBJ1-6; D ambiguous. V was clipped by 0 bases and J by 13 bases, with 4 bases between them. Germline-derived CDR1 and CDR2 are SGHAT and FQNNGV. The CDR3 is 11 residues long. The CDR3 is CASSLERPLHF. The CDR3 DNA follows: TGTGCCAGCAGCTTAGAGAGGCCCCTCCACTTT.

Details on this clone: The identical CDR3 is also encoded by other nucleotide sequences in the sample. The genes are TRBV29-1 and TRBJ2-5, with 7 bases matching TRBD1. Germline CDR1 SQVTM, CDR2 ANQGSEA. The CDR3 runs 13 residues. The V gene end was trimmed by 4 bases and the J gene end by 2 bases; junction bases not matched to a gene: 4. CDR3 sequence reads: CSVGGTVQETQYF. Written as DNA, the CDR3 is TGCAGCGTTGGGGGGACAGTTCAAGAGACCCAGTACTTC.

Here the CDR3 reads CSARVSGNSREKLFF. Here the CDR3 DNA reads TGCAGCGCTAGGGTCAGTGGGAACAGTAGGGAAAAACTGTTTTTT. The chain uses TRBV29-1 and TRBJ1-4, with no clear D. The CDR3 totals 15 residues. Germline V gene sequence: CDR1 SQVTM, CDR2 ANQGSEA. The V gene lost 7 bases and the J gene lost 8 bases, with 23 bases spanning the gap.

The J gene is TRBJ2-5, the V gene TRBV10-3, with TRBD2 matching 8 bases. The length of the CDR3 is 15 residues. Germline V gives CDR1 ENHRY, CDR2 SYGVKD. Trimming cost V 8 bases and J 5 bases; bases outside gene matches: 13. In DNA, the CDR3 is TGTGCCATCGCGCCCACTGAGCGGGAGATGGAGACCCAGTACTTC. Its translation is CAIAPTEREMETQYF.

The chain uses TRBV5-1 and TRBJ2-7; TRBD2 matches 7 bases. Germline CDR1 and CDR2: SGHRS and YFSETQ. The CDR3 sequence is 15 residues long. V shed 6 bases, J shed 3 bases, and the junction held 12 bases outside the gene matches. The chain's CDR3 is CASTKAGTDDYEQYF. Written as DNA, the CDR3 is TGCGCCAGCACAAAAGCGGGGACGGACGACTACGAGCAGTACTTC.

The chain joins TRBV30 to TRBJ2-1; possible D gene TRBD2, 5 bases. The germline V and J ends were trimmed by 5 bases and 3 bases, with 11 bases remaining between them. Germline CDR1 GTSNPN, CDR2 SVGIG (reference sequence). This CDR3 has 13 amino acids. Here the CDR3 DNA reads TGTGCCTGGGGAGGTGGTGGCTACAATGAGCAGTTCTTC. Translating it yields CAWGGGGYNEQFF.

The chain carries TRBV7-3 and TRBJ2-7; D might be TRBD1 or TRBD2, each matching 6 bases. Germline V gene sequence: CDR1 SGHTA, CDR2 FQGTGA. V lost 5 bases and J 4 bases, leaving 12 bases between the germline ends. The CDR3 runs 13 residues. CDR3 sequence reads: CASSLWRGYEQYF. DNA for the CDR3: TGTGCCAGCAGCCTCTGGAGGGGGTACGAGCAGTACTTC.

The chain carries TRBV4-3 and TRBJ2-7; D gene unclear. The CDR3 totals 12 residues. Trimming cost V 0 bases and J 2 bases, with 2 bases left between them. Germline V gene sequence: CDR1 LGHNA, CDR2 YSLEER. The CDR3 bases are TGCGCCAGCAGCCAAGACGCCTACGAGCAGTACTTC. This sequence encodes CASSQDAYEQYF.

V and J are TRBV28 and TRBJ1-2; D gene ambiguous. The CDR3 has 13 amino acids. Germline loops: CDR1 MDHEN, CDR2 SYDVKM. Trimming removed 6 bases at V and 5 bases at J, with 13 bases between. CDR3 residues: CASRRTDYYGYTF. The CDR3 bases are TGTGCCAGCAGACGGACGGATTATTATGGCTACACCTTC.

In this sample, this clone turned up once. The chain joins TRBV3-1 (or the pseudogene TRBV3-2) to TRBJ2-7; a weak D match, TRBD2 (5 bases). V lost 1 base, J lost 2 bases, and 12 bases lay in between. This CDR3 is 15 amino acids long. Germline CDR1 is LGHDT and CDR2 is YNNKEL (reference sequence). CDR3 in amino acids: CASSQVPGITYEQYF. CDR3 coding DNA: TGTGCCAGCAGCCAAGTTCCGGGAATCACCTACGAGCAGTACTTC.

The chain couples TRBV28 to TRBJ1-5; TRBD1 might be the D (5 bases). The CDR3 covers 13 residues. V shed 6 bases and J shed 11 bases, with 17 bases lying between them. CDR1 MDHEN and CDR2 SYDVKM come from the germline V gene. The CDR3 reads CASSQGPKGAQHF. In DNA, the CDR3 is TGTGCCAGCAGCCAAGGACCAAAAGGGGCCCAGCATTTT.

Here the CDR3 DNA reads TGTGCCAGCAGCCCCCAAGGGAACTATGGCTACACCTTC. This sequence encodes CASSPQGNYGYTF. The V call is TRBV9, the J call TRBJ1-2, with D unresolved. V lost 4 bases to trimming and J lost 2 bases, with 9 bases between them. The germline V gene has CDR1 SGDLS and CDR2 YYNGEE. This CDR3 region has 13 residues.

The chain has TRBV19 and TRBJ2-1; 9 bases map to TRBD2. V shed 3 bases and J 0 bases; nucleotides not matched to a gene: 6. CDR3 length: 17 residues. Germline CDR1 LNHDA, CDR2 SQIVND (reference sequence). In DNA form, the CDR3 reads TGTGCCAGTAGTATCCTAGCGGGACGAAGCTCCTACAATGAGCAGTTCTTC. Translated, it gives CASSILAGRSSYNEQFF.

This clone was seen a handful of times. This chain uses TRBV2 with TRBJ2-7; TRBD2 matches 7 bases. CDR3 length: 14 amino acids. The germline V gene has CDR1 SNHLY and CDR2 FYNNEI. V trimming: 3 bases; J trimming: 4 bases; junction bases outside the gene matches: 6. CDR3 loop: CASSELRGEYEQYF. CDR3 nucleotide sequence: TGTGCCAGCAGTGAGCTACGGGGGGAATACGAGCAGTACTTC. The variable domain in full, completed from reference TRBV2 and TRBJ2-7, reads EPEVTQTPSHQVTQMGQEVILRCVPISNHLYFYWYRQILGQKVEFLVSFYNNEISEKSEIFDDQFSVERPDGSNFTLKIRSTKLEDSAMYFCASSELRGEYEQYFGPGTRLTVT.

In the case of this clone: One junction end does not reproduce the germline sequence, and a read error may be involved. The J gene is TRBJ1-5, the V gene TRBV28, with unresolved D. This CDR3 comprises 11 residues. Germline V CDR1 and CDR2: MDHEN, SYDVKM. The CDR3 region is CASRKSSPTSF. The CDR3 region has the DNA TGTGCCAGCAGGAAGTCTTCCCCTACTTCCTTT.